The 20 T cell receptor beta chains below all came from one sample that was sequenced in a study of response to subunit inactivated influenza vaccine. TCRdb used MiXCR to reprocess the RT-PCR reads, holding one entry per CDR3 protein. The sample lists 650,000 to 700,000 distinct CDR3 sequences; less than 20% were seen once. Sequenced here: PBMCs from blood, sampled 11 to 12 days after vaccination. These receptors originate from a man aged 50-59 years who received an inactivated influenza vaccine.

This clonotype was seen more than once but under ten times. This chain uses TRBV25-1 with TRBJ2-5, with D maybe TRBD1 (5 bases). The CDR3 consists of 12 residues. Germline V lookup: CDR1 MGHDK, CDR2 SYGVNS. V was cut by 5 bases and J by 7 bases, with 11 bases left in between. The chain's CDR3 is CASSQVRGTQYF. CDR3 bases: TGTGCCAGCAGTCAAGTAAGGGGGACCCAGTACTTC.

This clonotype was observed a few times. The chain recombines TRBV12-3 or TRBV12-4 with TRBJ2-7; a possible D gene is TRBD1 (6 bases). Between the trimmed V and J ends, which lost 3 bases and 4 bases, there was a span of 16 bases. The CDR3 length is 15 residues. CDR3 loop: CASSLERGTGYEQYF. The DNA of the CDR3 is TGTGCCAGCAGTTTGGAAAGGGGGACCGGTTACGAGCAGTACTTC.

This rearrangement joins TRBV4-2 to TRBJ2-7; maybe TRBD2 (5 bases). Germline-derived CDR1 and CDR2 are LGHNA and YNFKEQ. The CDR3 consists of 15 residues. V was trimmed by 0 bases and J by 0 bases, leaving 9 bases between them. CDR3 in DNA: TGTGCCAGCAGCCAAGAGGAGGTGGTCTCCTACGAGCAGTACTTC. It translates to CASSQEEVVSYEQYF.

The chain carries TRBV20-1 and TRBJ2-2; the D is unclear. Per the germline V gene, CDR1 is DFQATT and CDR2 is SNEGSKA (reference sequence). V gave up 6 bases and J gave up 3 bases, with 8 bases separating them. This CDR3 region has 12 residues. CDR3 in amino acids: CSARWDTGELFF. In DNA form, the CDR3 reads TGCAGTGCGCGCTGGGACACCGGGGAGCTGTTTTTT.

The chain recombines TRBV27 with TRBJ2-5; 8 bases are a match to TRBD2. The CDR3 loop spans 16 amino acids. V shed 3 bases, J shed 3 bases, and the junction held 9 bases outside the gene matches. The V gene's germline CDR1 is MNHEY and CDR2 SMNVEV (reference sequence). The chain's CDR3 is CASSFIAGRSEETQYF. CDR3 coding DNA: TGTGCCAGCAGTTTCATAGCGGGGCGTTCCGAAGAGACCCAGTACTTC.

J is TRBJ2-7 and V is TRBV27, with 9 bases identical to TRBD1. Germline V gene sequence: CDR1 MNHEY, CDR2 SMNVEV (reference sequence). The CDR3 is 16 amino acids. With V trimmed by 2 bases and J by 6 bases, 11 bases remained unmatched. Written as DNA, the CDR3 is TGTGCCAGCAGTTTAGTGGTCGGGACAGGGATCGGCGAGCAGTACTTC. This sequence encodes CASSLVVGTGIGEQYF.

This clonotype appeared a single time. This sequence joins TRBV20-1 and TRBJ2-1, with 12 bases fitting TRBD2. Germline V gives CDR1 DFQATT, CDR2 SNEGSKA (reference sequence). With 8 bases clipped from V and 9 bases from J, the junction kept 11 bases outside the gene matches. This CDR3 is built from 14 residues. CDR3 nucleotides: TGCAGTTCTTGGCCGGGACTAGCGGGCTCTGAGCAGTTCTTC. Residues: CSSWPGLAGSEQFF.

This clonotype was counted only a few times. The gene calls are TRBV10-3 and TRBJ2-3, with 7 positions matching TRBD2. The CDR3 has 15 residues. Germline-derived CDR1 and CDR2 are ENHRY and SYGVKD. Trimming removed 2 bases from V and 0 bases from J; junction bases left unmatched: 2. DNA of the CDR3: TGTGCCATCAGTGAGGAGGGAGGGAGCACAGATACGCAGTATTTT. Encoded protein: CAISEEGGSTDTQYF.

This chain connects TRBV23-1 to TRBJ2-3; D not resolved. TRBV23-1 is an ORF, with its function uncertain. The CDR3 is made up of 12 amino acids. Trimming removed 2 bases at V and 7 bases at J, with 7 bases between. The chain's CDR3 is CASSQEVNTQYF. The CDR3 coding sequence is TGCGCCAGCAGTCAAGAGGTTAATACGCAGTATTTT.

This clonotype was counted a few times. V gene TRBV6-1 combines with J gene TRBJ2-7; 11 nucleotides match TRBD1. The J segment lost 8 bases and the V segment lost 6 bases, leaving 12 bases of the junction unmatched. The CDR3 loop spans 15 amino acids. Germline CDR1 is MNHNS and CDR2 is SASEGT. CDR3 coding DNA: TGTGCCAGCAGGGCGGAGGACAGGGGGCTAGGGAAGCAGTACTTC. Translation gives CASRAEDRGLGKQYF.

The sample holds a few counts of this clonotype. V usage is TRBV28 and J usage is TRBJ2-1, with TRBD2 identical over 12 bases. The CDR3 is 16 amino acids. Germline CDR1 reads MDHEN; CDR2 reads SYDVKM. Losses at the gene ends were 2 bases for V and 4 bases for J; bases not matched to a gene: 3. CDR3 residues: CASSLILAGGYNEQFF. The CDR3 DNA reads TGTGCCAGCAGTTTAATACTAGCGGGAGGATACAATGAGCAGTTCTTC.

This clonotype showed up just a few times. Here the CDR3 reads CSASGTVLTYEQYF. The CDR3 nucleotides read TGCAGTGCTAGTGGGACGGTTTTAACCTACGAGCAGTACTTC. The V and J genes are TRBV20-1 and TRBJ2-7; the D call may be TRBD1 or TRBD2 (5 bases each). Germline lookup yields CDR1 DFQATT and CDR2 SNEGSKA (reference sequence). V gave up 3 bases and J gave up 2 bases, with 14 bases separating them. The CDR3 totals 14 residues.

The rearrangement joins TRBV6-1 to TRBJ2-1; TRBD2 aligns across 7 bases. The germline CDR1 and CDR2 sequences are MNHNS and SASEGT. J lost 4 bases, V lost 4 bases, and 10 bases had no gene match. The length of the CDR3 is 16 residues. The CDR3 nucleotides read TGTGCCAGCAGTGGGGATAGCCCGGGGGGATACAATGAGCAGTTCTTC. Encoded protein: CASSGDSPGGYNEQFF.

This chain connects TRBV5-6 to TRBJ2-5; 9 bases are a match to TRBD1. Germline-derived CDR1 and CDR2 are SGHDT and YYEEEE. The CDR3 has 16 amino acids. V trimming: 5 bases; J trimming: 5 bases; junction bases outside the gene matches: 13. Here the CDR3 DNA reads TGTGCCAGCAGTTTCCGGACAGGGGCGGTTGCTGAGACCCAGTACTTC. It yields the protein CASSFRTGAVAETQYF.

This clonotype was counted once. The chain uses TRBV4-3 and TRBJ2-1, with D perhaps being TRBD1 or TRBD2 (6 bases each). The CDR3 loop spans 16 amino acids. Germline CDR1 and CDR2: LGHNA and YSLEER. Trimming left V 1 base short and J 2 bases short, with 12 bases between. The CDR3 bases are TGCGCCAGCAGCCAAGCTCCGGGGGCGCCCTACAATGAGCAGTTCTTC. Translation gives CASSQAPGAPYNEQFF.

There are a few counts of this clonotype. The chain joins TRBV11-1 to TRBJ2-2; 8 nucleotides match TRBD2. V shed 4 bases and J 5 bases; nucleotides not matched to a gene: 15. The CDR3 loop spans 18 amino acids. The V gene's germline CDR1 is SGHAT and CDR2 FQDESV (reference sequence). In DNA form, the CDR3 reads TGTGCCAGCAGCTCGCTCCCGAGACTAGCGCGAGGTACCGGGGAGCTGTTTTTT. It yields the protein CASSSLPRLARGTGELFF. The full variable domain, in which reference TRBV11-1 and TRBJ2-2 provide the parts outside the CDR3, is EAEVAQSPRYKITEKSQAVAFWCDPISGHATLYWYRQILGQGPELLVQFQDESVVDDSQLPKDRFSAERLKGVDSTLKIQPAELGDSAMYLCASSSLPRLARGTGELFFGEGSRLTVL.

This clonotype was detected many times. The chain employs TRBV12-3 or TRBV12-4 and TRBJ2-1, with 10 bases identical to TRBD2. The ends lost 8 bases at V and 4 bases at J; junction bases unmatched: 2. The CDR3 is made up of 13 amino acids. CDR3 loop: CASETSGYNEQFF. CDR3 in DNA: TGTGCCAGCGAGACTAGCGGGTACAATGAGCAGTTCTTC.

There are a few counts of this clonotype. The V gene is TRBV12-3 or TRBV12-4, the J gene TRBJ2-2; unclear D gene. The CDR3 totals 13 residues. V lost 6 bases to trimming and J lost 6 bases, with 11 bases between them. In DNA form, the CDR3 reads TGTGCCAGCAGAGGCTCATTGGCCGGGGAGCTGTTTTTT. Protein: CASRGSLAGELFF.

The gene calls are TRBV29-1 and TRBJ2-6; 9 nucleotides align to TRBD1. Trimming took 0 bases from V and 5 from J; bases not matched to a gene: 11. The CDR3 spans 18 residues. Germline loops: CDR1 SQVTM, CDR2 ANQGSEA. The CDR3 reads CSVEDCRTGVTWANVLTF. CDR3 nucleotide sequence: TGCAGCGTTGAAGATTGTAGGACAGGGGTAACATGGGCCAACGTCCTGACTTTC.

This clonotype was detected only a few times. V and J are TRBV5-4 and TRBJ2-3, with D possibly being TRBD1 (5 bases). The CDR3 sequence is 14 residues long. CDR1 is SGHNT, CDR2 YYREEE, per germline (reference sequence). The V gene lost 4 bases and the J gene lost 4 bases, with 13 bases spanning the gap. As DNA, the CDR3 is TGTGCCAGCAGCAGGACCAGGGATCCAGATACGCAGTATTTT. Its translation: CASSRTRDPDTQYF.